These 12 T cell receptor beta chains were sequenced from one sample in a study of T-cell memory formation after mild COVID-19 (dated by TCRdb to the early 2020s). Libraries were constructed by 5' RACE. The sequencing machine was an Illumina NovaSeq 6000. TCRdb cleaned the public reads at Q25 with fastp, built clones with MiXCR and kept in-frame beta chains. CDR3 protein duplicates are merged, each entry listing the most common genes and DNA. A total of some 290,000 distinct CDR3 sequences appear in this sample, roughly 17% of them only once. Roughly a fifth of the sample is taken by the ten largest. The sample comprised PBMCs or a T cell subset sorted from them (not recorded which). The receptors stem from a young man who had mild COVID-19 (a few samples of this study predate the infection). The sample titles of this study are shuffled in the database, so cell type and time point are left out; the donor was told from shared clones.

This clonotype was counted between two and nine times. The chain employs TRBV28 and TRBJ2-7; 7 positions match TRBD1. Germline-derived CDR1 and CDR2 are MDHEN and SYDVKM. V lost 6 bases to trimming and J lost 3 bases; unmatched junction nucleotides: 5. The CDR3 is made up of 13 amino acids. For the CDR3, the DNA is TGTGCCAGCAGCCGGACAGGACTCTACGAGCAGTACGTC. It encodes CASSRTGLYEQYV.

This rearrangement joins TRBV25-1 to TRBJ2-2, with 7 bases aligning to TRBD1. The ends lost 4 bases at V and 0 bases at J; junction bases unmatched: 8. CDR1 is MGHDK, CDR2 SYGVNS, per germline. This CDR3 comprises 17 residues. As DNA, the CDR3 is TGTGCCAGCAGTGCTCCCCATGGGACAGCGAACACCGGGGAGCTGTTTTTT. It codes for CASSAPHGTANTGELFF. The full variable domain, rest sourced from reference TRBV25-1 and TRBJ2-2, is EADIYQTPRYLVIGTGKKITLECSQTMGHDKMYWYQQDPGMELHLIHYSYGVNSTEKGDLSSESTVSRIRTEHFPLTLESARPSHTSQYLCASSAPHGTANTGELFFGEGSRLTVL.

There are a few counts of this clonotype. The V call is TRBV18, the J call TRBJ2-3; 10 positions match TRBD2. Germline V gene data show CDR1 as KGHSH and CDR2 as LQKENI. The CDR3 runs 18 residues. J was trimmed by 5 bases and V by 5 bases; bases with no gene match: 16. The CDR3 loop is CASSSLGRGTSVGDTQYF. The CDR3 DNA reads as TGTGCCAGCTCATCCCTCGGAAGGGGGACTAGCGTTGGAGATACGCAGTATTTT.

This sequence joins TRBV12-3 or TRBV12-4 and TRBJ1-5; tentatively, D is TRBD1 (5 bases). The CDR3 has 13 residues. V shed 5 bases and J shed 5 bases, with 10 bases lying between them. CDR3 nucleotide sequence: TGTGCCAGCAGTACAGGTTTGGATCAGCCCCAGCATTTT. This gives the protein CASSTGLDQPQHF.

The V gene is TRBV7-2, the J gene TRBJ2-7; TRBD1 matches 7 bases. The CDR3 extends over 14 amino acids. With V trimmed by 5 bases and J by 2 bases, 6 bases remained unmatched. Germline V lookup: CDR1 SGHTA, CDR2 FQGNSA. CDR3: CASSLHQGAYEQYV. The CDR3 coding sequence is TGTGCCAGCAGCCTCCACCAGGGGGCCTACGAGCAGTACGTC.

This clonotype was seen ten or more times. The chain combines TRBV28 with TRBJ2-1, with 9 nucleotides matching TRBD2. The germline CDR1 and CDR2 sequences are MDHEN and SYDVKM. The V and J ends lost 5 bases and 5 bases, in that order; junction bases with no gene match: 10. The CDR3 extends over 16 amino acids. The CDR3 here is CASSLTGTSSNNEQFF. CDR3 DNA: TGTGCCAGCAGTCTCACGGGGACTAGCAGTAACAATGAGCAGTTCTTC.

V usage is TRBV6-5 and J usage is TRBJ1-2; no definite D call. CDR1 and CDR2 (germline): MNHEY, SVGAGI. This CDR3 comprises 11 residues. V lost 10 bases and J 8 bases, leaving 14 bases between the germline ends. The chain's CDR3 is CATQWAAGYTF. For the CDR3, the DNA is TGTGCCACTCAATGGGCGGCAGGCTACACCTTC.

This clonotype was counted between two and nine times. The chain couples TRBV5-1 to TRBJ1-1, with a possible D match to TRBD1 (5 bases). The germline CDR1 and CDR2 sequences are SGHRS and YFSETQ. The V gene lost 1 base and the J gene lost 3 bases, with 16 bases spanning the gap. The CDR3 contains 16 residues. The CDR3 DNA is TGCGCCAGCAGCTTGATGCAGGGCGCTGGTTACACTGAAGCTTTCTTT. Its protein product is CASSLMQGAGYTEAFF.

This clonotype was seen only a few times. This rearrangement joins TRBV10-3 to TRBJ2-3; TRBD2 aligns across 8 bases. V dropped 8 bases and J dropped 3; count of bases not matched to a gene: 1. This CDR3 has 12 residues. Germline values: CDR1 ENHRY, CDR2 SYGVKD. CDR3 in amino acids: CAIGTSTDTQYF. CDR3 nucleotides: TGTGCCATCGGGACTAGTACAGATACGCAGTATTTT.

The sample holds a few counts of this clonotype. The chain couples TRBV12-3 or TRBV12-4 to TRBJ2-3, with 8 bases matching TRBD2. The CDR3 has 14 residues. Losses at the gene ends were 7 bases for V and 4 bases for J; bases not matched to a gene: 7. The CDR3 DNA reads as TGTGCCAGCACCTATAGCGGGGTGGCAGATACGCAGTATTTT. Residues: CASTYSGVADTQYF.

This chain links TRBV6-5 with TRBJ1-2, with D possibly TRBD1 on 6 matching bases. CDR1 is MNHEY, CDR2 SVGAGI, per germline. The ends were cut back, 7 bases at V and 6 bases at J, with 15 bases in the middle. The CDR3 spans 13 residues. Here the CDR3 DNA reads TGTGCCAGCATGGGGGGGCTACTGGATGGCTACACCTTC. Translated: CASMGGLLDGYTF.

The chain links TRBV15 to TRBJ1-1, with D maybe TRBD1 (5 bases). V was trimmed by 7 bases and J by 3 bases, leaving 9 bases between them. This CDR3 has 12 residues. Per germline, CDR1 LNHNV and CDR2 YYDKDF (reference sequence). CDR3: CATTMGDTEAFF. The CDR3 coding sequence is TGTGCCACCACCATGGGGGACACTGAAGCTTTCTTT.